The following is a TCR beta chain sequence with its context. Its specificity is not known. The record originates from a study of cytomegalovirus exposure and HLA in healthy donors. Background on the study: A later analysis reported the approximately 120 validation repertoires used the same platform as the approximately 700 first-cohort repertoires.

Study-level findings and limits: TCR clusters originating in the first cohort tended to co-occur in the 100 to 150 validation repertoires, according to a later analysis.

The trim removed 4 bases at V and 6 bases at J, leaving 10 bases unmatched. CDR1 SGHNT and CDR2 YYREEE come from the germline V gene (reference sequence). The CDR3 length is 14 residues. Sequencing was performed with immunoSEQ multiplex PCR; in TCRdb, only in-frame clones are kept and a portion is missing. The data show about 150,000 clones, around 88% seen once. The chain is built from TRBV5-4 and TRBJ2-7; 7 positions agree with TRBD2. Sequenced sample: PBMCs. The sequence was obtained from a man aged 18 to 30 in good health and CMV-seropositive. The CDR3 loop reads CASSHSGISFEQYF. CDR3 nucleotide sequence: TGTGCCAGCAGCCACAGCGGGATTTCTTTCGAGCAGTACTTC.